This TCR beta chain was captured by sequencing in a study of PD-L1 blockade in urothelial cancer. V lost 4 bases and J lost 1, with 10 bases in between. There are 14 residues in the CDR3. Specified time point: pretreatment peripheral blood. Only in-frame clones appear in the TCRdb table, and some are missing; sequencing was by immunoSEQ multiplex PCR. The table includes 70,000 to 75,000 clones, under 90% detected once. This specimen consisted of PBMCs, obtained around atezolizumab (anti-PD-L1) treatment. The TCR originated in a man in his 70s with urothelial cancer. The rearrangement links TRBV23-1 to TRBJ1-2, with D uncertain. TRBV23-1 is an open reading frame, and its role is uncertain. The CDR3 bases are TGCGCCAGCAGTCGAACATACAATAACTATGGCTACACCTTC. Translated, it gives CASSRTYNNYGYTF.